Below, 27 T cell receptor beta chains from the same sample are listed, as sequenced in a study of blood T cell repertoires in COVID-19. Assay: immunoSEQ multiplex PCR; the TCRdb copy retains only in-frame clones and omits some. This sample has about 310,000 clones, with around 91% found just once. Source material: peripheral blood. The receptors were sampled from a woman aged 40 to 55 with COVID-19, enrolled during active disease.

The rearrangement links TRBV7-2 to TRBJ2-1, with no clear D. The CDR3 runs to 12 residues. Germline CDR1 and CDR2: SGHTA and FQGNSA. The V gene lost 5 bases and the J gene lost 12 bases, with 14 bases spanning the gap. The CDR3 here is CASSPPTRVQFF. In DNA, the CDR3 is TGTGCCAGCAGCCCCCCCACCCGGGTGCAGTTCTTC.

The chain is built from TRBV29-1 and TRBJ1-5; no firm D call. CDR1 and CDR2 (germline): SQVTM, ANQGSEA. CDR3 size: 12 residues. Trimming stripped 4 bases from V and 1 base from J, with 5 bases between. The CDR3: CSVASSNQPQHF. The CDR3 DNA sequence: TGCAGCGTTGCCTCCAGCAATCAGCCCCAGCATTTT. Full variable domain (rest looked up from reference TRBV29-1 and TRBJ1-5): SAVISQKPSRDICQRGTSLTIQCQVDSQVTMMFWYRQQPGQSLTLIATANQGSEATYESGFVIDKFPISRPNLTFSTLTVSNMSPEDSSIYLCSVASSNQPQHFGDGTRLSIL.

The chain links TRBV15 to TRBJ1-4; maybe TRBD1 (5 bases). Trimming cost V 1 base and J 3 bases, with 9 bases left between them. The CDR3 loop spans 15 amino acids. Germline V CDR1 and CDR2: LNHNV, YYDKDF (reference sequence). The CDR3 reads CATSRGDRSNEKLFF. CDR3 nucleotides: TGTGCCACCAGCAGAGGAGACAGATCTAATGAAAAACTGTTTTTT.

The CDR3 nucleotides read TGTGCCAGCAGACGGGACAGGGGGCCCTTGAGCTCCTACGAGCAGTACTTC. Its protein is CASRRDRGPLSSYEQYF. The chain recombines TRBV27 with TRBJ2-7; 12 bases agree with TRBD1. Germline assignment: CDR1 MNHEY and CDR2 SMNVEV (reference sequence). V lost 6 bases and J lost 0; bases outside the gene matches: 9. This CDR3 is built from 17 residues.

The chain uses TRBV9 and TRBJ1-1; a possible D gene is TRBD1 (5 bases). CDR1 is SGDLS and CDR2 is YYNGEE in the germline V gene. The CDR3 contains 15 residues. V was clipped by 0 bases and J by 2 bases, with 11 bases between them. DNA of the CDR3: TGTGCCAGCAGCGTAGTGCCCGGACACAACACTGAAGCTTTCTTT. This encodes CASSVVPGHNTEAFF.

In this sample, this clone turned up once. CDR3 in DNA: TGTGCCAGCTACCGGGGGCCAGGGGGAAACTATGGCTACACCTTC. Encoded protein: CASYRGPGGNYGYTF. The rearrangement links TRBV7-9 to TRBJ1-2; 7 nucleotides line up with TRBD1. Germline CDR1 and CDR2: SEHNR and FQNEAQ (reference sequence). The V segment lost 8 bases and the J segment 2 bases; nucleotides outside the gene matches: 11. This CDR3 region has 15 residues.

This clone occurred once. The chain recombines TRBV13 with TRBJ2-7, with no clear D. Between the trimmed V and J ends, which lost 4 bases and 10 bases, there was a span of 11 bases. The CDR3 loop spans 11 amino acids. Germline V gene data show CDR1 as PRHDT and CDR2 as FYEKMQ (reference sequence). The CDR3 sequence is CASSSREIQYF. The DNA of the CDR3 is TGTGCCAGCAGCTCCCGAGAGATACAGTACTTC.

In its sample, this clone was seen a few times. This chain joins TRBV19 and TRBJ1-2; D is uncertain. Trimming removed 0 bases from V and 6 bases from J, with 5 bases in between. This CDR3 contains 12 residues. Germline CDR1 reads LNHDA; CDR2 reads SQIVND (reference sequence). CDR3 protein: CASSIDGDGYTF. The CDR3 DNA reads TGTGCCAGTAGTATAGACGGGGATGGCTACACCTTC.

The J gene is TRBJ1-5, the V gene TRBV15; maybe TRBD1 (6 bases). Germline lookup yields CDR1 LNHNV and CDR2 YYDKDF (reference sequence). Trimming removed 4 bases at V and 4 bases at J, with 11 bases between. The CDR3 extends over 14 amino acids. CDR3 DNA sequence: TGTGCCACCAGCACTTTAGGGGGTAATCAGCCCCAGCATTTT. It yields the protein CATSTLGGNQPQHF.

This clone was recorded a few times. The rearrangement joins TRBV30 to TRBJ1-6; maybe TRBD1 (5 bases). CDR1 and CDR2 (germline): GTSNPN, SVGIG (reference sequence). Trimming shortened V by 3 bases and J by 7 bases, and 13 bases separated the two germline ends. CDR3 length: 14 amino acids. CDR3 protein: CAWRKTVSNSPLHF. Written as DNA, the CDR3 is TGTGCCTGGAGGAAGACAGTTTCGAATTCACCCCTCCACTTT. The whole variable domain, filled in from reference TRBV30 and TRBJ1-6, reads SQTIHQWPATLVQPVGSPLSLECTVEGTSNPNLYWYRQAAGRGLQLLFYSVGIGQISSEVPQNLSASRPQDRQFILSSKKLLLSDSGFYLCAWRKTVSNSPLHFGNGTRLTVT.

The gene calls are TRBV6-5 and TRBJ1-6; no clear D. The CDR3 is 14 residues long. V was cut by 4 bases and J by 10 bases, with 14 bases left in between. CDR1 and CDR2 (germline): MNHEY, SVGAGI. For the CDR3, the DNA is TGTGCCAGCAGTTTTCGACAAAGTGGGTCACCCCTCCACTTT. This translates into CASSFRQSGSPLHF.

The rearrangement links TRBV3-1 (or the pseudogene TRBV3-2) to TRBJ1-1; D is undetermined. Germline V gene sequence: CDR1 LGHDT, CDR2 YNNKEL (reference sequence). V was cut by 6 bases and J by 0 bases, with 11 bases left in between. The length of the CDR3 is 14 residues. The CDR3 DNA follows: TGTGCCAGCAGTCGACATGATATGAACACTGAAGCTTTCTTT. Protein sequence: CASSRHDMNTEAFF.

The chain uses TRBV19 and TRBJ2-7; possible D gene TRBD1, 6 bases. Trimming took off 3 bases at V and 3 bases at J, with 15 bases between the two ends. Looked up from germline, CDR1 is LNHDA and CDR2 is SQIVND (reference sequence). The CDR3 spans 15 residues. CDR3 residues: CASSIVWGRDYEQYF. CDR3 bases: TGTGCCAGTAGTATTGTGTGGGGGCGCGACTACGAGCAGTACTTC.

The V call is TRBV7-9, the J call TRBJ1-5; the D is unclear. Germline-derived CDR1 and CDR2 are SEHNR and FQNEAQ (reference sequence). V lost 2 bases and J 0 bases, leaving 5 bases between the germline ends. The CDR3 is 14 residues long. The CDR3 region has the DNA TGTGCCAGCAGCTTAACTAATAGCAATCAGCCCCAGCATTTT. Translating gives CASSLTNSNQPQHF.

This sequence joins TRBV5-1 and TRBJ2-5; the D gene is possibly TRBD1 (5 bases). Germline CDR1 and CDR2: SGHRS and YFSETQ. The CDR3 loop spans 12 amino acids. The germline V and J ends were trimmed by 5 bases and 2 bases, with 7 bases remaining between them. The CDR3 region has the DNA TGCGCCAGCAGTCAGGGTCAAGAGACCCAGTACTTC. It yields the protein CASSQGQETQYF.

The V and J genes are TRBV5-1 and TRBJ2-1; D ambiguous. Germline V gene lookup returns CDR1 SGHRS and CDR2 YFSETQ. V was trimmed by 4 bases and J by 0 bases, leaving 11 bases between them. This CDR3 region has 15 residues. CDR3 bases: TGCGCCAGCAGCGTGACTCCGAGCTCCTACAATGAGCAGTTCTTC. It specifies CASSVTPSSYNEQFF. Full variable domain (outside the CDR3, taken from reference TRBV5-1 and TRBJ2-1): KAGVTQTPRYLIKTRGQQVTLSCSPISGHRSVSWYQQTPGQGLQFLFEYFSETQRNKGNFPGRFSGRQFSNSRSEMNVSTLELGDSALYLCASSVTPSSYNEQFFGPGTRLTVL.

The chain is built from TRBV7-2 and TRBJ2-1, with 14 bases that match TRBD2. The CDR3 has 16 amino acids. With V trimmed by 5 bases and J by 5 bases, 5 bases remained unmatched. Germline CDR1 SGHTA, CDR2 FQGNSA. CDR3 in amino acids: CASSPGLAGVNNEQFF. CDR3 in DNA: TGTGCCAGCAGCCCGGGACTAGCGGGGGTTAACAATGAGCAGTTCTTC.

The chain links TRBV11-2 to TRBJ2-7; D is perhaps TRBD1 (6 bases). Trimming cost V 5 bases and J 3 bases, with 8 bases left between them. The CDR3 is made up of 12 amino acids. CDR1 and CDR2 from the germline V gene are SGHAT and FQNNGV. The DNA of the CDR3 is TGTGCCAGCAGCACAGGGTACTACGAGCAGTACTTC. Protein: CASSTGYYEQYF.

The chain carries TRBV7-9 and TRBJ2-7, with 9 positions matching TRBD1. This CDR3 spans 15 amino acids. The germline gives CDR1 SEHNR, CDR2 FQNEAQ (reference sequence). With V trimmed by 0 bases and J by 3 bases, 3 bases remained unmatched. CDR3 DNA: TGTGCCAGCAGCTTAGCGACAGGGGGAGGCTACGAGCAGTACTTC. Translated: CASSLATGGGYEQYF. Complete variable domain (other parts from reference TRBV7-9 and TRBJ2-7): DTGVSQNPRHKITKRGQNVTFRCDPISEHNRLYWYRQTLGQGPEFLTYFQNEAQLEKSRLLSDRFSAERPKGSFSTLEIQRTEQGDSAMYLCASSLATGGGYEQYFGPGTRLTVT.

The V and J genes are TRBV30 and TRBJ2-7; tentatively, D is TRBD2 (6 bases). Between the trimmed V and J ends, which lost 2 bases and 5 bases, there was a span of 19 bases. The germline gives CDR1 GTSNPN, CDR2 SVGIG (reference sequence). This CDR3 region has 15 residues. CDR3: CAWSKGDGRNNEQYF. CDR3 DNA: TGTGCCTGGAGTAAAGGGGACGGGAGAAATAACGAGCAGTACTTC.

The rearrangement links TRBV30 to TRBJ1-6; 7 bases line up with TRBD1. The ends lost 2 bases at V and 8 bases at J; junction bases unmatched: 9. Per the germline V gene, CDR1 is GTSNPN and CDR2 is SVGIG (reference sequence). The CDR3 has 15 amino acids. The CDR3 loop reads CAWSPPAGGYSPLHF. The CDR3 coding sequence is TGTGCCTGGAGTCCCCCGGCAGGGGGATATTCACCCCTCCACTTT.

This clone was seen a handful of times. This chain connects TRBV19 to TRBJ2-2; 9 nucleotides line up with TRBD1. Trimming cost V 5 bases and J 0 bases; bases outside gene matches: 7. Looked up from germline, CDR1 is LNHDA and CDR2 is SQIVND (reference sequence). This CDR3 contains 17 residues. CDR3 sequence (DNA): TGTGCCAGTAGTTTATTAACAGGGGGCGCGAACACCGGGGAGCTGTTTTTT. This translates into CASSLLTGGANTGELFF.

V and J are TRBV29-1 and TRBJ1-4; D unclear. Per the germline V gene, CDR1 is SQVTM and CDR2 is ANQGSEA. Deletions cut 4 bases from V and 0 bases from J, with 3 bases between. The CDR3 runs to 12 residues. The CDR3: CSVASTNEKLFF. For the CDR3, the DNA is TGCAGCGTTGCCTCAACTAATGAAAAACTGTTTTTT.

The J gene is TRBJ2-7, the V gene TRBV9; 8 bases line up with TRBD2. The CDR3 spans 16 residues. CDR1 is SGDLS, CDR2 YYNGEE, per germline. V gave up 3 bases and J gave up 5 bases; unmatched junction bases: 13. The CDR3 coding sequence is TGTGCCAGCAGCGGGTCGAGCGGGAGTACAGTCGACGAGCAGTACTTC. This gives the protein CASSGSSGSTVDEQYF.

This chain links TRBV7-3 with TRBJ1-1, with 7 nucleotides matching TRBD1. Looked up from germline, CDR1 is SGHTA and CDR2 is FQGTGA. The CDR3 runs to 13 residues. V lost 5 bases, J lost 6 bases, and 6 bases stayed unmatched. In DNA, the CDR3 is TGTGCCAGCAGCACTACCGGGACAGCTGAAGCTTTCTTT. Protein sequence: CASSTTGTAEAFF.

As DNA, the CDR3 is TGTGCCAGTAGTATACCCTCGGACAGAAGGGATCAGCCCCAGCATTTT. This sequence encodes CASSIPSDRRDQPQHF. The chain combines TRBV19 with TRBJ1-5; D is perhaps TRBD1 (6 bases). CDR1 is LNHDA, CDR2 SQIVND, per germline (reference sequence). The CDR3 length is 16 residues. V was clipped by 2 bases and J by 5 bases, with 16 bases between them.

J is TRBJ1-4 and V is TRBV30; 12 bases align to TRBD1. This CDR3 region has 14 residues. V shed 7 bases, J shed 8 bases, and the junction held 8 bases outside the gene matches. From germline, CDR1 is GTSNPN and CDR2 SVGIG (reference sequence). The CDR3: CASKRDRGREKLFF. The DNA for the CDR3 is TGTGCCTCAAAGAGGGACAGGGGGCGGGAAAAACTGTTTTTT. The full variable domain, with the rest looked up from reference TRBV30 and TRBJ1-4, is SQTIHQWPATLVQPVGSPLSLECTVEGTSNPNLYWYRQAAGRGLQLLFYSVGIGQISSEVPQNLSASRPQDRQFILSSKKLLLSDSGFYLCASKRDRGREKLFFGSGTQLSVL.